Listed here are 27 T cell receptor beta chains from one sample, sequenced in a study of blood T cell repertoires in COVID-19. Sequencing used immunoSEQ multiplex PCR; TCRdb keeps in-frame clones, though not all of them. The table includes under 250,000 clones, approximately 83% detected once. Sequencing input: PBMCs or T cells enriched from blood (not recorded which). These receptors were taken from a woman aged 60-75 years who had recovered from COVID-19.

The CDR3 nucleotides read TGCGCCAGCAGCTTGGCTGTGACAGCCAATGAGCAGTTCTTC. Translation: CASSLAVTANEQFF. The chain joins TRBV5-1 to TRBJ2-1; TRBD1 might be the D (5 bases). V lost 0 bases, J lost 6 bases, and 10 bases lay in between. The CDR3 sequence is 14 residues long. Germline V gene data show CDR1 as SGHRS and CDR2 as YFSETQ.

The chain joins TRBV24-1 to TRBJ2-1; D may be TRBD2 (7 bases). Looked up from germline, CDR1 is KGHDR and CDR2 is SFDVKD. The V gene lost 3 bases and the J gene lost 5 bases, with 16 bases spanning the gap. The CDR3 is 16 residues long. CDR3 DNA: TGTGCCACCAGTGATGGGGGGGCGGTGAGCCACAATGAGCAGTTCTTC. Translated: CATSDGGAVSHNEQFF.

This clone has just a few counts. The chain recombines TRBV6-5 with TRBJ1-2; a weak D match, TRBD1 (6 bases). The CDR3 spans 13 residues. Germline CDR1 is MNHEY and CDR2 is SVGAGI. Trimming removed 2 bases from V and 2 bases from J, with 6 bases in between. DNA for the CDR3: TGTGCCAGCAGTTACGACAGGAACTATGGCTACACCTTC. This codes for CASSYDRNYGYTF.

This chain joins TRBV19 and TRBJ2-2; the D gene is possibly TRBD2 (7 bases). V was trimmed by 3 bases and J by 5 bases, leaving 16 bases between them. The CDR3 covers 16 residues. CDR1 is LNHDA and CDR2 is SQIVND in the germline V gene (reference sequence). The CDR3 nucleotides read TGTGCCAGTAGTATCTGGTCCAGGGGAGGGACCGGGGAGCTGTTTTTT. Translation: CASSIWSRGGTGELFF.

This clone was recorded once. The J gene is TRBJ1-3, the V gene TRBV29-1; no definite D call. Trimming took 1 base from V and 6 from J, leaving 10 bases between them. Germline V gives CDR1 SQVTM, CDR2 ANQGSEA. This CDR3 is built from 13 residues. The CDR3 coding sequence is TGCAGCGTTGAAGCGGGGTATGAAAACACCATATATTTT. This translates into CSVEAGYENTIYF.

The chain couples TRBV21-1 to TRBJ1-2; the table gives TRBD1 as D, unverified against the DNA. TRBV21-1 is given as a pseudogene. The CDR3 has 18 amino acids. Written as DNA, the CDR3 is TGTGCCAGCAGCAAAGCGGGGACAGGGGGGATTCTTCTTAAAAGCTACACCTTC. Residues: CASSKAGTGGILLKSYTF.

The chain links TRBV7-8 to TRBJ1-1, with 8 bases lining up with TRBD1. The trim removed 3 bases at V and 3 bases at J, leaving 9 bases unmatched. Germline-derived CDR1 and CDR2 are SGHVS and FQNEAQ. This CDR3 is built from 16 residues. CDR3 coding DNA: TGTGCCAGCAGCTTTTCAGGGGGCTCGGGGGACACTGAAGCTTTCTTT. The encoded protein is CASSFSGGSGDTEAFF.

The chain joins TRBV11-2 to TRBJ2-1, with D possibly TRBD2 on 7 matching bases. Germline V gene data show CDR1 as SGHAT and CDR2 as FQNNGV. V was shortened by 5 bases and J by 8 bases, with 13 bases between the two germline ends. The CDR3 is 13 residues long. The CDR3 coding sequence is TGTGCCAGCAGCCCTGGGGGGGCGGATGAGCAGTTCTTC. Its protein product is CASSPGGADEQFF.

The genes are TRBV5-1 and TRBJ2-7; 7 bases fit TRBD1. Losses at the gene ends were 1 base for V and 0 bases for J; bases not matched to a gene: 7. Germline assignment: CDR1 SGHRS and CDR2 YFSETQ. The CDR3 contains 16 residues. CDR3 nucleotide sequence: TGCGCCAGCAGCTTGCACCCAGGGGACAGCTCCTACGAGCAGTACTTC. Protein product: CASSLHPGDSSYEQYF.

The V call is TRBV7-9, the J call TRBJ2-5; D not certain. Germline CDR1 reads SEHNR; CDR2 reads FQNEAQ (reference sequence). With 3 bases removed from V and 3 bases from J, the gap between germline ends came to 8 bases. The CDR3 spans 13 residues. This CDR3 is CASSFSVEETQYF. Here the CDR3 DNA reads TGTGCCAGCAGCTTTTCGGTAGAAGAGACCCAGTACTTC.

The CDR3 spells CASSLEGTGEYEQYF. DNA of the CDR3: TGTGCCAGCAGCTTGGAAGGGACAGGGGAGTACGAGCAGTACTTC. This chain links TRBV5-4 with TRBJ2-7; 10 nucleotides match TRBD1. This CDR3 has 15 amino acids. Germline lookup yields CDR1 SGHNT and CDR2 YYREEE (reference sequence). V was clipped by 0 bases and J by 4 bases; unmatched bases: 4.

V gene TRBV18 combines with J gene TRBJ1-2; 10 nucleotides agree with TRBD1. The CDR3 loop spans 14 amino acids. J was trimmed by 4 bases and V by 6 bases; bases with no gene match: 5. Germline CDR1 and CDR2: KGHSH and LQKENI. CDR3 nucleotides: TGTGCCAGCTCCCCCGGGACAGGGGCCTATGGCTACACCTTC. Translated: CASSPGTGAYGYTF.

The chain recombines TRBV7-2 with TRBJ2-5; 8 positions agree with TRBD2. The germline V gene has CDR1 SGHTA and CDR2 FQGNSA. The CDR3 loop spans 14 amino acids. The V gene end was trimmed by 3 bases and the J gene end by 3 bases; junction bases not matched to a gene: 3. In DNA form, the CDR3 reads TGTGCCAGCAGCTTCCAGCGGGGGAAAGAGACCCAGTACTTC. Protein sequence: CASSFQRGKETQYF.

This clone was recorded a few times. V gene TRBV7-6 combines with J gene TRBJ2-1, with a weak D call TRBD1 (6 bases). The V gene lost 5 bases and the J gene lost 7 bases, with 18 bases spanning the gap. From germline, CDR1 is SGHVS and CDR2 FNYEAQ. CDR3 size: 15 residues. The CDR3 protein is CASSEQGRGPNEQFF. CDR3 coding DNA: TGTGCCAGCAGCGAACAGGGTAGAGGGCCTAATGAGCAGTTCTTC. The full variable domain, rest sourced from reference TRBV7-6 and TRBJ2-1, is GAGVSQSPRYKVTKRGQDVALRCDPISGHVSLYWYRQALGQGPEFLTYFNYEAQQDKSGLPNDRFSAERPEGSISTLTIQRTEQRDSAMYRCASSEQGRGPNEQFFGPGTRLTVL.

The V call is TRBV2, the J call TRBJ1-5, with TRBD1 matching over 9 bases. Per germline, CDR1 SNHLY and CDR2 FYNNEI. This CDR3 region has 14 residues. With V trimmed by 6 bases and J by 6 bases, 6 bases remained unmatched. CDR3 region: CASRSQGASQPQHF. As DNA, the CDR3 is TGTGCCAGCAGGTCACAGGGGGCGAGTCAGCCCCAGCATTTT.

This clone was seen only once. The chain joins TRBV19 to TRBJ1-5; D is unresolved. CDR1 and CDR2 (germline): LNHDA, SQIVND (reference sequence). The CDR3 runs 13 residues. The V and J ends lost 5 bases and 5 bases respectively, with 10 bases between them. The CDR3 reads CASSPMNDQPQHF. The CDR3 nucleotides read TGTGCCAGTAGTCCTATGAACGATCAGCCCCAGCATTTT.

The table lists this clone with a count of one. The chain couples TRBV7-2 to TRBJ2-7; 9 positions agree with TRBD1. The ends lost 5 bases at V and 0 bases at J; junction bases unmatched: 8. Germline CDR1 reads SGHTA; CDR2 reads FQGNSA. The CDR3 is 16 amino acids. The CDR3 loop is CASSAQPGQGSYEQYF. For the CDR3, the DNA is TGTGCCAGCAGCGCGCAACCGGGACAGGGCTCCTACGAGCAGTACTTC. Full variable domain (outside the CDR3, taken from reference TRBV7-2 and TRBJ2-7): GAGVSQSPSNKVTEKGKDVELRCDPISGHTALYWYRQSLGQGLEFLIYFQGNSAPDKSGLPSDRFSAERTGGSVSTLTIQRTQQEDSAVYLCASSAQPGQGSYEQYFGPGTRLTVT.

This clone has only a few counts. J is TRBJ2-1 and V is TRBV4-2; 10 nucleotides agree with TRBD2. CDR1 and CDR2 from the germline V gene are LGHNA and YNFKEQ. Trimming took 0 bases from V and 8 from J; bases not matched to a gene: 16. The CDR3 extends over 19 amino acids. The CDR3 here is CASSQEALGAGGPHDEQFF. CDR3 coding DNA: TGTGCCAGCAGCCAAGAGGCCCTAGGAGCGGGGGGGCCTCACGATGAGCAGTTCTTC.

The chain couples TRBV19 to TRBJ2-1; D may be TRBD2 (6 bases). CDR3 length equals 15 residues. Trimming removed 5 bases at V and 0 bases at J, with 11 bases between. Looked up from germline, CDR1 is LNHDA and CDR2 is SQIVND (reference sequence). The CDR3 loop reads CASSRVGLSYNEQFF. DNA of the CDR3: TGTGCCAGTAGTCGGGTGGGACTCTCCTACAATGAGCAGTTCTTC.

Notes on this clone: The sample has other DNA sequences that encode this CDR3 too. The chain is built from TRBV12-3 or TRBV12-4 and TRBJ1-2; D remains unclear. Trimming shortened V by 5 bases and J by 5 bases, and 12 bases separated the two germline ends. The CDR3 is made up of 13 amino acids. For the CDR3, the DNA is TGTGCCAGCAGTCCCACCGGTGATTATGGCTACACCTTC. Amino acids: CASSPTGDYGYTF.

This clone was seen only once. The V call is TRBV4-1, the J call TRBJ2-1; 8 positions match TRBD2. Trimming at V came to 1 base and at J to 6 bases, leaving 14 bases not matched to a gene. Germline values: CDR1 MGHRA, CDR2 YSYEKL. The CDR3 is 18 amino acids. The CDR3 DNA follows: TGCGCCAGCAGCCAAGGAAACGGGAGGGTAGAAAGGGGCAATGAGCAGTTCTTC. This sequence encodes CASSQGNGRVERGNEQFF.

The chain combines TRBV7-8 with TRBJ1-5, with a possible D match to TRBD1 (6 bases). The CDR3 consists of 17 residues. Looked up from germline, CDR1 is SGHVS and CDR2 is FQNEAQ. The V end was cut by 2 bases, the J end by 4 bases, with 18 bases between. CDR3 sequence: CASSLRVRTVINQPQHF. CDR3 bases: TGTGCCAGCAGCTTAAGGGTCCGGACAGTAATTAATCAGCCCCAGCATTTT.

J is TRBJ2-7 and V is TRBV6-5, with 11 bases matching TRBD2. This CDR3 has 15 amino acids. Germline trimming cut 3 bases from V and 2 bases from J; bases unmatched to any gene: 3. Germline-derived CDR1 and CDR2 are MNHEY and SVGAGI. In DNA, the CDR3 is TGTGCCAGCAGTTATAGCGGGGGGGCCGCCTACGAGCAGTACTTC. This gives the protein CASSYSGGAAYEQYF.

The V call is TRBV7-8, the J call TRBJ1-5; 10 positions match TRBD1. Germline loops: CDR1 SGHVS, CDR2 FQNEAQ. The CDR3 length is 17 residues. Trimming took 5 bases from V and 1 from J; bases not matched to a gene: 8. This CDR3 is CASSGRTGGQSNQPQHF. The DNA of the CDR3 is TGTGCCAGCAGCGGAAGGACAGGGGGTCAGAGCAATCAGCCCCAGCATTTT.

The rearrangement uses TRBV9 and TRBJ2-1; D possibly corresponds to TRBD1 (5 bases). CDR3 length: 11 residues. Trimming shortened V by 0 bases and J by 10 bases, and 5 bases separated the two germline ends. Germline-derived CDR1 and CDR2 are SGDLS and YYNGEE. CDR3 nucleotide sequence: TGTGCCAGCAGCGTAGACAGGGAGCAGTTCTTC. Protein: CASSVDREQFF.

The rearrangement links TRBV19 to TRBJ1-1, with D hard to call. CDR1 is LNHDA, CDR2 SQIVND, per germline (reference sequence). The CDR3 spans 13 residues. V was clipped by 5 bases and J by 3 bases, with 10 bases between them. CDR3 in DNA: TGTGCCAGTAGTCCCCGACGGGACACTGAAGCTTTCTTT. Translated: CASSPRRDTEAFF.

The chain couples TRBV4-1 to TRBJ2-3; no reliable D call. The CDR3 is 13 residues long. The ends were cut back, 1 base at V and 6 bases at J, with 8 bases in the middle. Germline lookup yields CDR1 MGHRA and CDR2 YSYEKL. As DNA, the CDR3 is TGCGCCAGCAGCCAAGGGAGAGTTGATACGCAGTATTTT. Protein product: CASSQGRVDTQYF.